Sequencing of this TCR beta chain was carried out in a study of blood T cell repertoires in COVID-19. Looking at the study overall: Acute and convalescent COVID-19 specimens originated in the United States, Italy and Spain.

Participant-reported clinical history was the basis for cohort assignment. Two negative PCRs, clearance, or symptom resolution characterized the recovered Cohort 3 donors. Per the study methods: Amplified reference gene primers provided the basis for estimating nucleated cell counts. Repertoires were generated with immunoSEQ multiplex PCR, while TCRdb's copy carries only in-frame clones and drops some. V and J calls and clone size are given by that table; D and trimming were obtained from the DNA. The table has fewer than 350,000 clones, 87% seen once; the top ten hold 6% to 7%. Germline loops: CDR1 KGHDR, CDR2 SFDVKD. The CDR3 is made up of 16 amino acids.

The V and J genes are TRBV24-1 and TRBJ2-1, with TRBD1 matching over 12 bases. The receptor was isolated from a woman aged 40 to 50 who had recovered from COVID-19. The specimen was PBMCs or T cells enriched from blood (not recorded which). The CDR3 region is CVTSSAKGTGGVEQFF. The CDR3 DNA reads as TGTGTCACTAGTTCCGCGAAAGGGACAGGGGGCGTTGAGCAGTTCTTC.